This T cell receptor (beta chain) derives from a study of blood T cell repertoires in COVID-19. Study summary: Acute-phase and convalescent COVID-19 samples originated in the United States, Italy and Spain. In each case, the material was cDNA or gDNA derived from T cells, B-cell-depleted T cells, or PBMCs.

This clone was observed a single time. V was pared by 10 bases and J by 4 bases, with 14 bases between. The CDR3 is 13 residues long. Germline V gives CDR1 LNHDA, CDR2 SQIVND (reference sequence). Original data processing: Amplifying reference gene primers gave estimates of nucleated cell counts. Measured with immunoSEQ multiplex PCR; TCRdb has only the in-frame clones, and not every one. That table is the source of V, J and clone size, and D and trimming were worked out from the DNA. The table lists about 120,000 clones, 81% of them singletons. The sequence was obtained from a human donor in a cohort sampled during active COVID-19. The V and J genes are TRBV19 and TRBJ2-1; D remains unclear. Material: peripheral blood. CDR3 residues: CATLLFPYNEQFF. Here the CDR3 DNA reads TGTGCCACTCTTCTCTTCCCTTACAATGAGCAGTTCTTC.